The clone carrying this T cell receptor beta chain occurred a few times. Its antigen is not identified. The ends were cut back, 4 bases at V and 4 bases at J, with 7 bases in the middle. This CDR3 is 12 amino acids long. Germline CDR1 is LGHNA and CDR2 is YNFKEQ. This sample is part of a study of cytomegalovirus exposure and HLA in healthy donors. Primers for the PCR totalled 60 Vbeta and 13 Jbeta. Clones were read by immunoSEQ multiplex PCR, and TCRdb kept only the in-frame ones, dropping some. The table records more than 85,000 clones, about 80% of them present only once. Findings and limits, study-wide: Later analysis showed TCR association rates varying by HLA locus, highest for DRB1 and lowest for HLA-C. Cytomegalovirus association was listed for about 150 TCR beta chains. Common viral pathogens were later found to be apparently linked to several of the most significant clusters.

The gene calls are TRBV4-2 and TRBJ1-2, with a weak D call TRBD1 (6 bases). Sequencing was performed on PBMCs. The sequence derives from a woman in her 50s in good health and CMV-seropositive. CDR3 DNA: TGTGCCAGCAGCCCAGGGGTCTATGGCTACACCTTC. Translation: CASSPGVYGYTF.